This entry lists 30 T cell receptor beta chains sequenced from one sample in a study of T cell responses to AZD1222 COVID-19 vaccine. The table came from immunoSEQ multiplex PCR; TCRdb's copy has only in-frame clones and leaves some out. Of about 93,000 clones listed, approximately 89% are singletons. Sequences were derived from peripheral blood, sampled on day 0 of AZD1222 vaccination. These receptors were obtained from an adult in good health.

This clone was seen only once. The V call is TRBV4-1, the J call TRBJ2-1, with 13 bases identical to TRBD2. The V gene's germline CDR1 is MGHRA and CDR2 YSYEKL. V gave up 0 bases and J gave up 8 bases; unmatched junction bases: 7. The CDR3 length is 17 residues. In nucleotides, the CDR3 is TGCGCCAGCAGCCAAGATGGACTAGCGGGAGATCTCCATGAGCAGTTCTTC. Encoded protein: CASSQDGLAGDLHEQFF.

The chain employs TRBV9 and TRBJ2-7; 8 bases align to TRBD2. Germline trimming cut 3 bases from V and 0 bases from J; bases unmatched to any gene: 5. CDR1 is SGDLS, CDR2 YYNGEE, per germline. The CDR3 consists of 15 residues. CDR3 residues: CASSEAAGASYEQYF. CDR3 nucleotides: TGTGCCAGCAGCGAGGCAGCGGGAGCCTCCTACGAGCAGTACTTC.

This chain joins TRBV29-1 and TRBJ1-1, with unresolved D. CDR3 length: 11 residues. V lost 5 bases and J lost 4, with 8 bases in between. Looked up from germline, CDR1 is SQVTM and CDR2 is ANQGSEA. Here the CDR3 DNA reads TGCAGCGTTAAGGGTGTCACTGAAGCTTTCTTT. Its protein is CSVKGVTEAFF.

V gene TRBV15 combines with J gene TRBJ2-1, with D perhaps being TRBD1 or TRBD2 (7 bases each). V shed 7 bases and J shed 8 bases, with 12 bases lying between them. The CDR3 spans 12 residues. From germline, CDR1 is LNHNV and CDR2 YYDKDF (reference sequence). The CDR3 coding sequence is TGTGCCACCAAACAGGGGAGGGATGAGCAGTTCTTC. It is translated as CATKQGRDEQFF.

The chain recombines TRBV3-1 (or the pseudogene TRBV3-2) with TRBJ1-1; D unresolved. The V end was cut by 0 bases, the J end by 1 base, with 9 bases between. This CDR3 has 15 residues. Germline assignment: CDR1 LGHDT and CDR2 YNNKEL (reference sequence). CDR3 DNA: TGTGCCAGCAGCCAAGATAGGACGGCGAACACTGAAGCTTTCTTT. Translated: CASSQDRTANTEAFF.

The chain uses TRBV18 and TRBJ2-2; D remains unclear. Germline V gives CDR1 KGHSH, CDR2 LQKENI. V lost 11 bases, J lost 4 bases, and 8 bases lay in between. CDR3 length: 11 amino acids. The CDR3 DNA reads TGTGCCCGCCGGACCACCGGGGAGCTGTTTTTT. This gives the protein CARRTTGELFF.

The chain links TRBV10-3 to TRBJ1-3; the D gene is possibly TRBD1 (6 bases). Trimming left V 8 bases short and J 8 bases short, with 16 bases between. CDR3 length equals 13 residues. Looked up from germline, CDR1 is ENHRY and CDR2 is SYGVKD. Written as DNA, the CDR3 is TGTGCCATCCAGGGGCCAGTTAGGGACACCATATATTTT. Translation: CAIQGPVRDTIYF.

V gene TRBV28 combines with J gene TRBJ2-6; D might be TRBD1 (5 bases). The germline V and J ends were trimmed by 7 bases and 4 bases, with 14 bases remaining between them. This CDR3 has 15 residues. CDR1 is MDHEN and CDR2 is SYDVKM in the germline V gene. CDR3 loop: CASTKAGSGANVLTF. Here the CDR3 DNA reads TGTGCCAGCACGAAAGCAGGGTCCGGGGCCAACGTCCTGACTTTC. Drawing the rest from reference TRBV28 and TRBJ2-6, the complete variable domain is DVKVTQSSRYLVKRTGEKVFLECVQDMDHENMFWYRQDPGLGLRLIYFSYDVKMKEKGDIPEGYSVSREKKERFSLILESASTNQTSMYLCASTKAGSGANVLTFGAGSRLTVL.

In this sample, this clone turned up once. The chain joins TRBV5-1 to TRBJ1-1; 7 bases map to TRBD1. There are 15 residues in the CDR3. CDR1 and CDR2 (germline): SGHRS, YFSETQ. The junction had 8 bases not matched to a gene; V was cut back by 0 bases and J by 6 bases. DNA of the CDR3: TGCGCCAGCAGCTTGGGGTTGACAGGGTTCGCTGAAGCTTTCTTT. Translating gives CASSLGLTGFAEAFF.

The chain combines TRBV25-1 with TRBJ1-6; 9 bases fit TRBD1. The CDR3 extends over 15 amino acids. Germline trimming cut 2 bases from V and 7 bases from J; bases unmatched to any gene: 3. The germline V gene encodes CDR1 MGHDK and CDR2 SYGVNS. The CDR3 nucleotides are TGTGCCAGCAGTGAAGGGACAGGGAGGAATTCACCCCTCCACTTT. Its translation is CASSEGTGRNSPLHF.

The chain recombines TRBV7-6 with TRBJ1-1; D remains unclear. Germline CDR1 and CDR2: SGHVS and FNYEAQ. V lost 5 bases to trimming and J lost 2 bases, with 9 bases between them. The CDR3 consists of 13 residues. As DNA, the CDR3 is TGTGCCAGCAGCCAAGGTCCTAACACTGAAGCTTTCTTT. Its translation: CASSQGPNTEAFF. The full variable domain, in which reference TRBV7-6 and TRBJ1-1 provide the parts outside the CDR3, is GAGVSQSPRYKVTKRGQDVALRCDPISGHVSLYWYRQALGQGPEFLTYFNYEAQQDKSGLPNDRFSAERPEGSISTLTIQRTEQRDSAMYRCASSQGPNTEAFFGQGTRLTVV.

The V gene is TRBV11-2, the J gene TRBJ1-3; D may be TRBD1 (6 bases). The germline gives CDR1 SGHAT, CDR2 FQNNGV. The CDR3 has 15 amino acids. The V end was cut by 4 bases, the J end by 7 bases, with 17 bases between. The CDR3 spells CASSSLHRQGNTIYF. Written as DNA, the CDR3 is TGTGCCAGCAGCTCTTTACATCGCCAGGGGAACACCATATATTTT.

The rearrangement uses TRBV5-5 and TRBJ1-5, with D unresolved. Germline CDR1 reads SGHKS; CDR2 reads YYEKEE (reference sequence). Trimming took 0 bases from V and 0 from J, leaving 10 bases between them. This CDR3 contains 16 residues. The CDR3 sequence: CASSLVADSSNQPQHF. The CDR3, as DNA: TGTGCCAGCAGCTTGGTGGCGGACTCTAGCAATCAGCCCCAGCATTTT.

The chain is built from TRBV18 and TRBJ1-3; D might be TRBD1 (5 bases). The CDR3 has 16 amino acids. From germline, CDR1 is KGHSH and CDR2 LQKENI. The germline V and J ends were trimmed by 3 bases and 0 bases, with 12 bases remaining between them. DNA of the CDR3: TGTGCCAGCTCACCCGGGACTCCAGACTCTGGAAACACCATATATTTT. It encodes CASSPGTPDSGNTIYF. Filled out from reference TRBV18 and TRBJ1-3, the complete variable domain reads NAGVMQNPRHLVRRRGQEARLRCSPMKGHSHVYWYRQLPEEGLKFMVYLQKENIIDESGMPKERFSAEFPKEGPSILRIQQVVRGDSAAYFCASSPGTPDSGNTIYFGEGSWLTVV.

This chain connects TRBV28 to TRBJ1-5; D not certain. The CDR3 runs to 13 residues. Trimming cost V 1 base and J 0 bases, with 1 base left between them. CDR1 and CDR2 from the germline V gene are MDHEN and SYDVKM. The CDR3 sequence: CASSLSSNQPQHF. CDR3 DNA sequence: TGTGCCAGCAGTTTATCTAGCAATCAGCCCCAGCATTTT.

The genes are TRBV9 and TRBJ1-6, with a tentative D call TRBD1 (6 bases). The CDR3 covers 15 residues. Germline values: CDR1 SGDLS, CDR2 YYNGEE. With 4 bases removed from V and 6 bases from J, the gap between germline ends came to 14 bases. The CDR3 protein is CASSTGQPLNSPLHF. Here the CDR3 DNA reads TGTGCCAGCAGCACCGGACAGCCCCTTAATTCACCCCTCCACTTT.

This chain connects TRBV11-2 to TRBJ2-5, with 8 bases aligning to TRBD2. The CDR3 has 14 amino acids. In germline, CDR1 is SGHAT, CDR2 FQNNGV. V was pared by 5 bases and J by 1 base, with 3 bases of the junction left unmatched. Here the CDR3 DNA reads TGTGCCAGCAGCATAGCGGGACCCCAAGAGACCCAGTACTTC. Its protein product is CASSIAGPQETQYF.

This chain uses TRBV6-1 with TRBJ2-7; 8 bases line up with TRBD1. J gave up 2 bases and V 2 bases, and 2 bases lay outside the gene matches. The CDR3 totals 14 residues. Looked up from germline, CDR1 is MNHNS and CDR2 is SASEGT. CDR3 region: CASSESGGPYEQYF. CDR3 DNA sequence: TGTGCCAGCAGTGAATCAGGGGGCCCCTACGAGCAGTACTTC.

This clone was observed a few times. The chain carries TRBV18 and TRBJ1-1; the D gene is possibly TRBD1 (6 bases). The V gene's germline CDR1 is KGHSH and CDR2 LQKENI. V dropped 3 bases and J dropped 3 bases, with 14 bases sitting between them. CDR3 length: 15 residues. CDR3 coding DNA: TGTGCCAGCTCACCCACAAGACCAGGGGACACTGAAGCTTTCTTT. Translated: CASSPTRPGDTEAFF.

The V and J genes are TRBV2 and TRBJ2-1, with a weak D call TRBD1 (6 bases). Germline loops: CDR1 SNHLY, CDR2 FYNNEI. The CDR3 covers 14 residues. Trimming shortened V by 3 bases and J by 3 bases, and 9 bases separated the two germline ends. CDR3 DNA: TGTGCCAGCAGTGAGGACAGTGGCTACAATGAGCAGTTCTTC. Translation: CASSEDSGYNEQFF.

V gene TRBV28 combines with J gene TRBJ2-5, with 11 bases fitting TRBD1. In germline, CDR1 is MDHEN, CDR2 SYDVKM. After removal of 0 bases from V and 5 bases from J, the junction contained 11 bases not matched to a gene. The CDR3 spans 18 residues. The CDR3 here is CASSLWRLGQGASETQYF. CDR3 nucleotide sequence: TGTGCCAGCAGTTTATGGAGGCTAGGACAGGGGGCTTCGGAGACCCAGTACTTC.

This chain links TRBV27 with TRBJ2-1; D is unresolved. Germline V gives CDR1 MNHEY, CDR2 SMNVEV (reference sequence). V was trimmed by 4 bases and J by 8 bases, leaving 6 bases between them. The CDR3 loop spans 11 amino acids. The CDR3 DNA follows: TGTGCCAGCAGTTACTTGGATGAGCAGTTCTTC. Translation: CASSYLDEQFF.

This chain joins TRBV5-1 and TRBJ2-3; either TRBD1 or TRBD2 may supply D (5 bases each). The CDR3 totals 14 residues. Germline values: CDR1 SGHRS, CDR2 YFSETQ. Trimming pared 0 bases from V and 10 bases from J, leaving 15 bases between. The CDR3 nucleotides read TGCGCCAGCAGCTTGGAAAACAGGTTCGGGGCGCAGTATTTT. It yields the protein CASSLENRFGAQYF.

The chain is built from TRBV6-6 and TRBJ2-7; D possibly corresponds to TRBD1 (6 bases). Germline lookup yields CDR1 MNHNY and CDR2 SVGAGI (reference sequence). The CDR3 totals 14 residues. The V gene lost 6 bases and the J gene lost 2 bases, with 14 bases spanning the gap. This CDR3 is CASRPHRDPYEQYF. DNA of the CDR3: TGTGCCAGCAGGCCCCACAGGGATCCCTACGAGCAGTACTTC.

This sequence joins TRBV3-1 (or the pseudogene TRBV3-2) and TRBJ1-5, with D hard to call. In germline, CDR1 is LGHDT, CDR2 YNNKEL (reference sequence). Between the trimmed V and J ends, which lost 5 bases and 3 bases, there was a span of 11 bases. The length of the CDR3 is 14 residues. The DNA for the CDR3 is TGTGCCAGCAGCAGTATCAGGTCCAATCAGCCCCAGCATTTT. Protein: CASSSIRSNQPQHF.

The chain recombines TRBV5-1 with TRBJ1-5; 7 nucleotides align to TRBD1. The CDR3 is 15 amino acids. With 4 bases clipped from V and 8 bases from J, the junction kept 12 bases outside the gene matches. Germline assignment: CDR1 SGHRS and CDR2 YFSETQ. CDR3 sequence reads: CASSPWTGPNEPQHF. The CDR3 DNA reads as TGCGCCAGCAGCCCATGGACAGGTCCTAATGAGCCCCAGCATTTT.

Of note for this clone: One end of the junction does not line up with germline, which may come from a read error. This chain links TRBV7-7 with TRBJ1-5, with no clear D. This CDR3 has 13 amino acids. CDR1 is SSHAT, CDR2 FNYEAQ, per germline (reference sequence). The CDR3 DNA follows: TGTGCTAGCAGCCCCGGGCTGGAACAGCCCCAGCATTTT. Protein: CASSPGLEQPQHF. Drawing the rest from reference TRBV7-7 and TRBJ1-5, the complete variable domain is GAGVSQSPRYKVTKRGQDVTLRCDPISSHATLYWYQQALGQGPEFLTYFNYEAQPDKSGLPSDRFSAERPEGSISTLTIQRTEQRDSAMYRCASSPGLEQPQHFGDGTRLSIL.

The CDR3 region has the DNA TGCGCCAGCAGCTTGGGACAGAATCAGCCCCAGCATTTT. Translation: CASSLGQNQPQHF. The gene calls are TRBV5-1 and TRBJ1-5; TRBD1 is a possible D gene (5 bases). Germline V CDR1 and CDR2: SGHRS, YFSETQ. This CDR3 contains 13 residues. The V end was cut by 0 bases, the J end by 4 bases, with 5 bases between.

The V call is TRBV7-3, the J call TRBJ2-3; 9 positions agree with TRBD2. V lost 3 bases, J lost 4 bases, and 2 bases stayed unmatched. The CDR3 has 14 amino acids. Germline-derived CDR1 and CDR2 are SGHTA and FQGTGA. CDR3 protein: CASSFSGSADTQYF. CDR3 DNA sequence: TGTGCCAGCAGCTTTAGCGGGAGTGCAGATACGCAGTATTTT.

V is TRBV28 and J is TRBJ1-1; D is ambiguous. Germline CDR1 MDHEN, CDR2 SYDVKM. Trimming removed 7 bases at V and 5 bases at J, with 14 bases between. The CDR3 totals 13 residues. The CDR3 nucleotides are TGTGCCAGCACCCGGACGGCCGGTACTGAAGCTTTCTTT. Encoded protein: CASTRTAGTEAFF.